The next 20 T cell receptor beta chains were all read from a single sample in a study of CD8+CD57+ T cells in acquired aplastic anemia. Genomic DNA provided the template from which TCR beta VDJ and CDR3 profiles were obtained. One entry per CDR3 protein results from TCRdb running MiXCR on the reads. This table holds hundreds of thousands of distinct CDR3 sequences, about 70% found once. The sample comprised sorted CD4+, CD8+, or CD8+CD57+ T cells (not recorded which) from PBMCs. These receptors were taken from a human donor in good health, serving as a control.

The chain carries TRBV2 and TRBJ1-6; 10 bases match TRBD1. Per the germline V gene, CDR1 is SNHLY and CDR2 is FYNNEI. With 6 bases clipped from V and 2 bases from J, the junction kept 1 base outside the gene matches. The CDR3 extends over 15 amino acids. DNA of the CDR3: TGTGCCAGCAGAGGACAGGGGGCCTATAATTCACCCCTCCACTTT. It translates to CASRGQGAYNSPLHF.

About this clonotype itself: A read error may produce the germline difference seen at one junction end. The V call is TRBV7-2, the J call TRBJ2-7, with D possibly matching TRBD2 (5 bases). Germline CDR1 is SGHTA and CDR2 is FQGNSA. The CDR3 runs 15 residues. CDR3 protein: CASSPRHGERHEPYF. Here the CDR3 DNA reads TGTGCCAGCAGCCCGAGGCACGGGGAAAGACACGAGCCGTACTTC.

Ten or more counts support this clonotype. The J gene is TRBJ2-3, the V gene TRBV13; 9 nucleotides align to TRBD1. Germline V CDR1 and CDR2: PRHDT, FYEKMQ (reference sequence). The length of the CDR3 is 18 residues. J gave up 4 bases and V 0 bases, and 11 bases lay outside the gene matches. The CDR3 protein is CASSLGPPGQGISDTQYF. CDR3 DNA sequence: TGTGCCAGCAGCTTAGGCCCTCCCGGACAGGGGATCTCAGATACGCAGTATTTT.

The genes are TRBV2 and TRBJ2-7; possible D gene TRBD1, 6 bases. The tail of the sequence fits TRBJ2-5 better, so the J call may be wrong. From germline, CDR1 is SNHLY and CDR2 FYNNEI. The CDR3 contains 13 residues. The CDR3 DNA follows: TGTGCCACCAAACTCAGGGGCGGAGAGACCCAGTACTTC. This encodes CATKLRGGETQYF.

V is TRBV5-1 and J is TRBJ1-4; D possibly corresponds to TRBD1 (5 bases). Germline V gene sequence: CDR1 SGHRS, CDR2 YFSETQ. V was shortened by 3 bases and J by 7 bases, with 19 bases between the two germline ends. The CDR3 consists of 16 residues. The CDR3 spells CASSWSDSANREKLFF. The CDR3 DNA follows: TGCGCCAGCAGCTGGAGTGACAGCGCCAACCGTGAAAAACTGTTTTTT.

With regard to this clonotype: This may arise from a read error, as a much more abundant clone is one base away. This chain links TRBV9 with TRBJ1-2; no clear D gene. From germline, CDR1 is SGDLS and CDR2 YYNGEE. The CDR3 has 15 amino acids. V was trimmed by 6 bases and J by 9 bases, leaving 24 bases between them. Here the CDR3 reads CASNKLTGKTFSYTF. In DNA, the CDR3 is TGTGCCAGCAATAAATTGACGGGGAAGACCTTTAGCTACACCTTC.

The chain has TRBV2 and TRBJ2-1, with D hard to call. Germline lookup yields CDR1 SNHLY and CDR2 FYNNEI. The CDR3 length is 13 residues. V lost 2 bases, J lost 3 bases, and 5 bases lay in between. CDR3 residues: CASSERNYNEQFF. In nucleotides, the CDR3 is TGTGCCAGCAGTGAACGGAACTACAATGAGCAGTTCTTC.

In this sample, this clonotype turned up a few times. Since a much larger clone is just one base distant, this may be a read error. The chain has TRBV25-1 and TRBJ2-1, with 7 nucleotides matching TRBD2. CDR1 and CDR2 (germline): MGHDK, SYGVNS. The CDR3 spans 17 residues. V was clipped by 7 bases and J by 10 bases; unmatched bases: 22. The CDR3 here is CASIRRGGAGLPYEQFF. The CDR3 nucleotides are TGTGCCAGCATACGAAGGGGAGGGGCAGGGTTACCCTACGAGCAGTTCTTC.

The chain joins TRBV5-4 to TRBJ2-6, with D unclear. The V and J ends lost 5 bases and 4 bases respectively, with 10 bases between them. Looked up from germline, CDR1 is SGHNT and CDR2 is YYREEE (reference sequence). CDR3 length: 14 residues. The CDR3 coding sequence is TGTGCCAGCAGTGAAGAATCAGGGGCCAACGTCCTGACTTTC. Protein sequence: CASSEESGANVLTF. The whole variable domain, remainder taken from reference TRBV5-4 and TRBJ2-6, is ETGVTQSPTHLIKTRGQQVTLRCSSQSGHNTVSWYQQALGQGPQFIFQYYREEENGRGNFPPRFSGLQFPNYSSELNVNALELDDSALYLCASSEESGANVLTFGAGSRLTVL.

The chain recombines TRBV5-1 with TRBJ2-1; maybe TRBD1 (5 bases). V was cut by 3 bases and J by 5 bases, with 15 bases left in between. Germline CDR1 is SGHRS and CDR2 is YFSETQ. CDR3 length equals 15 residues. The CDR3, as DNA: TGCGCCAGCAGCTATAGTAGACAGAGAGACAATGAGCAGTTCTTC. Translating gives CASSYSRQRDNEQFF.

The V call is TRBV20-1, the J call TRBJ1-1; 9 nucleotides align to TRBD1. The CDR3 is made up of 15 amino acids. Trimming removed 0 bases from V and 1 base from J; junction bases left unmatched: 3. The germline V gene has CDR1 DFQATT and CDR2 SNEGSKA (reference sequence). CDR3 in amino acids: CSAREPGQGNTEAFF. CDR3 DNA sequence: TGCAGTGCTAGAGAACCGGGACAGGGGAACACTGAAGCTTTCTTT.

This clonotype was seen repeatedly, ten times or more. The chain has TRBV11-2 and TRBJ1-1; tentative D call: TRBD1 (6 bases). The CDR3 runs 15 residues. In germline, CDR1 is SGHAT, CDR2 FQNNGV. Trimming shortened V by 1 base and J by 0 bases, and 9 bases separated the two germline ends. The CDR3 DNA reads TGTGCCAGCAGCTTAGGCGGGACAATGAACACTGAAGCTTTCTTT. Amino acids: CASSLGGTMNTEAFF.

In this sample, this clonotype turned up a few times. A much more abundant neighbour one base away suggests this may be a read error. This chain connects TRBV12-5 to TRBJ1-6; D remains ambiguous. V lost 1 base to trimming and J lost 9 bases, with 7 bases between them. The CDR3 has 13 residues. Germline V gives CDR1 LGHNT, CDR2 FRNRAP. The CDR3 nucleotides read TGTGCTAGTGGTTTGGCGGAATCTTCACCCCTCCACTTT. It translates to CASGLAESSPLHF.

The chain has TRBV20-1 and TRBJ2-1; the match to TRBD1 covers 7 bases. The germline V gene has CDR1 DFQATT and CDR2 SNEGSKA (reference sequence). V was pared by 2 bases and J by 11 bases, with 12 bases of the junction left unmatched. The CDR3 consists of 14 residues. CDR3 DNA: TGCAGTGCTAGAACAGGGGATGTCTATGGGCAGCAGTTCTTC. Translation gives CSARTGDVYGQQFF.

The chain joins TRBV9 to TRBJ2-7; unclear D gene. Germline V gene sequence: CDR1 SGDLS, CDR2 YYNGEE. The CDR3 extends over 14 amino acids. Trimming removed 4 bases at V and 3 bases at J, with 14 bases between. The CDR3 DNA sequence: TGTGCCAGCAGCTCCTCTACTCTTCTCTACGAGCAGTACTTC. This translates into CASSSSTLLYEQYF.

The chain recombines TRBV24-1 with TRBJ2-7, with 9 bases identical to TRBD1. This CDR3 region has 15 residues. Trimming at V came to 10 bases and at J to 4 bases, leaving 13 bases not matched to a gene. Germline V CDR1 and CDR2: KGHDR, SFDVKD. This CDR3 reads CATASSVQGAYEQYF. CDR3 nucleotide sequence: TGTGCCACTGCCAGCAGCGTACAGGGGGCTTACGAGCAGTACTTC.

In its sample, this clonotype was seen many times. The chain recombines TRBV18 with TRBJ1-4, with D tentatively TRBD1 (5 bases). CDR3 size: 15 residues. CDR1 is KGHSH, CDR2 LQKENI, per germline. Between the trimmed V and J ends, which lost 4 bases and 10 bases, there was a span of 19 bases. The CDR3 sequence is CASSQTELGLGKLFF. The CDR3 coding sequence is TGTGCCAGCTCACAGACAGAATTGGGCTTAGGAAAACTGTTTTTT.

On this clonotype: One base away lies a much larger clone, so this may be a sequencing read error. The chain is built from TRBV6-2 or TRBV6-3 and TRBJ2-5, with 12 bases fitting TRBD2. The CDR3 contains 14 residues. Germline V gene data show CDR1 as MNHEY and CDR2 as SVGEGT. This CDR3 is CATHLAGGRETRYF. CDR3 nucleotide sequence: TGTGCCACCCACCTAGCGGGGGGGAGAGAGACCCGGTACTTC.

The table lists this clonotype with many counts. The chain has TRBV11-2 and TRBJ2-1, with 8 nucleotides matching TRBD2. CDR1 and CDR2 (germline): SGHAT, FQNNGV. The CDR3 length is 15 residues. Losses at the gene ends were 5 bases for V and 6 bases for J; bases not matched to a gene: 9. The CDR3 DNA is TGTGCCAGCAGCCCAGCGGGGGCGAATGGCAATGAGCAGTTCTTC. This sequence encodes CASSPAGANGNEQFF.

The rearrangement links TRBV29-1 to TRBJ1-1, with a possible D match to TRBD1 (6 bases). With 4 bases removed from V and 4 bases from J, the gap between germline ends came to 19 bases. CDR3 length equals 15 residues. Germline V lookup: CDR1 SQVTM, CDR2 ANQGSEA. The CDR3 here is CSVVSKVRGGTEAFF. The CDR3, as DNA: TGCAGCGTTGTCAGCAAGGTAAGAGGGGGCACTGAAGCTTTCTTT.